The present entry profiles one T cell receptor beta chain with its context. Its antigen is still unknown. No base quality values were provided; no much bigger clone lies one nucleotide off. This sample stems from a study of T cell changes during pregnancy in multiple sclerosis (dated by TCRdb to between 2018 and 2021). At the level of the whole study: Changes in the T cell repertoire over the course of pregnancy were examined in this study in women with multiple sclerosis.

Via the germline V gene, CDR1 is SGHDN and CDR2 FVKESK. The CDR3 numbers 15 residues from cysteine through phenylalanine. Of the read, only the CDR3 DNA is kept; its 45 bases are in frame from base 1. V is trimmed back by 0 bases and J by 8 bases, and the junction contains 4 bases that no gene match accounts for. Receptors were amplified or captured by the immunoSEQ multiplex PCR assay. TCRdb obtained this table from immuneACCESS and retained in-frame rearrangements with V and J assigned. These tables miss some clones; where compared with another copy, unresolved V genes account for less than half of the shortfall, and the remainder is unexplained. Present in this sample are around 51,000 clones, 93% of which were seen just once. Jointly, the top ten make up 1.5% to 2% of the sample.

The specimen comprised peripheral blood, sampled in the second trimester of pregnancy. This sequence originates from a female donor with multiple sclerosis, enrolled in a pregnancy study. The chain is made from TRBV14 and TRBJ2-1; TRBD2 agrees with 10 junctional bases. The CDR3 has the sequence CASSQESSGSDEQFF. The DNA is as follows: TGTGCCAGCAGCCAAGAGTCTAGCGGGAGCGATGAGCAGTTCTTC.